This record looks at one T cell receptor beta chain sequence and its context. This clonotype was observed many times. Its antigen is not yet known. Base qualities are not at hand, and no much larger clone is one base apart. Including the terminal cysteine and phenylalanine, the CDR3 comprises 16 residues. Just CDR3 DNA is preserved here, 48 bases in frame from base 1. V has 5 bases trimmed and J has 6 bases trimmed; junction bases matching no gene number 13. CDR1 PRHDT and CDR2 FYEKMQ were looked up in the germline V gene (reference sequence). TCRdb records Illumina HiSeq 2000 as the sequencer. TCR beta chain libraries were generated through multiplex PCR amplification. High-throughput sequencing was used to analyze the amplified TCR beta chain products. Through fastp at Q25 and MiXCR, TCRdb rebuilt clones from the public reads, retaining in-frame beta chains. When rows share a CDR3 protein, they turn into one entry using the most common DNA and genes. The sample data list 45,000 or so distinct CDR3 sequences, and 20% to 25% of these were observed just once. The top ten clones comprise around 8.5% of the sample.

The data originate from a study of breast tumors, draining lymph nodes, adjacent tissues (dated by TCRdb to about 2016). About the investigation overall: Breast cancer patients provided tumor, adjacent nontumor tissue and axillary lymph nodes, and the study compared the TCR beta repertoires across these three sources. The study was designed to assess the relationships and possible T-cell exchange between tumor, surrounding tissue and draining lymph node repertoires in human breast cancer.

The investigation overall reported the following: Tumor T-cell repertoires showed less diversity than lymph node repertoires and more diversity than nontumor tissue repertoires, and tumor T-cell repertoires showed preferential V and J gene usage. The study presented the conclusion that tumor T cells originate in lymph nodes as consistent with a hypothesis, not as something directly demonstrated. A scenario in which most tumor T cells derive from the lymph node and then expand within tumor tissue was judged to be consistent with the data. In luminal-like breast cancer, tumor and nontumor tissue repertoires resembled each other significantly more than in basal-like breast cancer.

Specimen: breast tumor tissue. The chain joins TRBV13 to TRBJ2-1; TRBD1 lines up with 7 middle nucleotides. The sequence was obtained from a female donor with breast cancer. Some clones in this sample may be carry-over from other donors' samples. The CDR3 reads as follows: CASSPQTGFGINEQFF. Read as DNA, the sequence is TGTGCCAGCAGCCCCCAGACAGGGTTCGGAATCAATGAGCAGTTCTTC.